The 24 T cell receptor beta chains reported below all come from one sample, sequenced in a study of T cells in Graves' hyperthyroidism and ophthalmopathy. RNA transcripts were the template for amplifying TCR beta CDR3 regions. The primer set for the first-round RT-PCR of the TCR CDR3 was HTBI. TCRdb re-analysed the multiplex PCR reads in MiXCR, keeping a single row per CDR3 protein. Of roughly 700,000 distinct CDR3 sequences listed, roughly a third were seen once; the top ten hold around 32%. Sequencing was performed on blood. These receptors were collected from a woman aged 40 to 50 with Graves' hyperthyroidism.

The chain combines TRBV2 with TRBJ2-5; the match to TRBD1 covers 9 bases. The germline V gene has CDR1 SNHLY and CDR2 FYNNEI. The CDR3 runs to 14 residues. V dropped 7 bases and J dropped 9; count of bases not matched to a gene: 12. The CDR3 DNA reads as TGTGCCAGCACCTTGGGACAGGGCCATCAGCCCCAGTACTTC. This gives the protein CASTLGQGHQPQYF.

This chain links TRBV6-5 with TRBJ2-7; TRBD1 is a possible D gene (5 bases). With 2 bases removed from V and 0 bases from J, the gap between germline ends came to 14 bases. The CDR3 sequence is 16 residues long. Germline CDR1 MNHEY, CDR2 SVGAGI. The CDR3 nucleotides read TGTGCCAGCAGTTACGGTGGGGCATGGTCCTCCTACGAGCAGTACTTC. Amino acids: CASSYGGAWSSYEQYF.

This clonotype was recorded at least ten times. V and J are TRBV7-2 and TRBJ1-5; D remains unclear. CDR3 length: 15 residues. From germline, CDR1 is SGHTA and CDR2 FQGNSA. The V end was cut by 1 base, the J end by 5 bases, with 12 bases between. In DNA form, the CDR3 reads TGTGCCAGCAGCTTAGGTCTCCGACTTGATCAGCCCCAGCATTTT. This sequence encodes CASSLGLRLDQPQHF.

The genes are TRBV7-9 and TRBJ1-4; D is perhaps TRBD1 (6 bases). The CDR3 consists of 14 residues. Per germline, CDR1 SEHNR and CDR2 FQNEAQ (reference sequence). Trimming pared 5 bases from V and 5 bases from J, leaving 12 bases between. The CDR3 DNA is TGTGCCAGCAGCCCCCCAGGGGAAAATGAAAAACTGTTTTTT. It specifies CASSPPGENEKLFF.

The CDR3 DNA follows: TGTGCCAGCAGCCATCGGGGGACGGAGACCCAGTACTTC. This gives the protein CASSHRGTETQYF. This chain links TRBV3-1 with TRBJ2-5; weak D call: TRBD2 (6 bases). The CDR3 is 13 residues long. The germline gives CDR1 LGHDT, CDR2 YNNKEL (reference sequence). V dropped 3 bases and J dropped 5 bases, with 10 bases sitting between them.

Concerning this clonotype itself: An end of the junction differs from the germline gene, which may be a read error. The chain combines TRBV20-1 with TRBJ1-3; D unclear. CDR1 DFQATT and CDR2 SNEGSKA come from the germline V gene (reference sequence). The CDR3 length is 14 residues. The CDR3 loop reads CSARDRKSGNTIYF. CDR3 DNA: TGCAGCGCTAGAGATCGTAAGTCTGGAAACACCATATATTTT.

Turning to this clonotype: A much larger clone lies one base from this, so it may be a read error. The V call is TRBV19, the J call TRBJ1-2, with D uncertain. This CDR3 comprises 14 residues. Looked up from germline, CDR1 is LNHDA and CDR2 is SQIVND (reference sequence). The CDR3 DNA is TGTGCCAGTAGTTTAACGGGCAAGTACTATGGCTGCACCTTC. Its translation: CASSLTGKYYGCTF.

This chain joins TRBV6-4 and TRBJ1-1; possible D gene TRBD1, 5 bases. Per germline, CDR1 MRHNA and CDR2 SNTAGT. Between the trimmed V and J ends, which lost 6 bases and 5 bases, there was a span of 16 bases. The CDR3 is 14 amino acids. This CDR3 reads CASSLGERGTEAFF. DNA of the CDR3: TGTGCCAGCAGCCTAGGGGAAAGGGGAACTGAAGCTTTCTTT.

This clonotype was seen at least ten times. This chain uses TRBV6-5 with TRBJ1-2, with TRBD1 identical over 7 bases. CDR3 length equals 14 residues. V was clipped by 6 bases and J by 5 bases; unmatched bases: 9. The germline V gene has CDR1 MNHEY and CDR2 SVGAGI. CDR3 bases: TGTGCCAGCAGCGAGACAGGGAGGAGTTATGGCTACACCTTC. This sequence encodes CASSETGRSYGYTF.

This clonotype appeared a few times. J is TRBJ1-5 and V is TRBV12-3 or TRBV12-4; no definite D call. The ends were cut back, 3 bases at V and 1 base at J, with 7 bases in the middle. The CDR3 covers 14 residues. This chain's CDR3 is CASSFYGSNQPQHF. In DNA form, the CDR3 reads TGTGCCAGCAGTTTCTACGGGAGCAATCAGCCCCAGCATTTT.

This CDR3 is CSARKTGGGTEAFF. In DNA form, the CDR3 reads TGCAGTGCTAGAAAAACAGGGGGGGGGACTGAAGCTTTCTTT. This sequence joins TRBV20-1 and TRBJ1-1, with TRBD1 matching 8 bases. J gave up 5 bases and V 2 bases, and 7 bases lay outside the gene matches. Germline V gene lookup returns CDR1 DFQATT and CDR2 SNEGSKA (reference sequence). This CDR3 has 14 amino acids.

CDR3 nucleotides: TGTGCCATCGCGGACGGGACAGGTGGTTATAATTCACCCCTCCACTTT. Translating gives CAIADGTGGYNSPLHF. The V and J genes are TRBV10-3 and TRBJ1-6; TRBD1 matches at 8 bases. Looked up from germline, CDR1 is ENHRY and CDR2 is SYGVKD. V lost 8 bases and J lost 4; bases outside the gene matches: 10. The CDR3 spans 16 residues.

The V gene is TRBV19, the J gene TRBJ1-5; 10 nucleotides align to TRBD1. Germline V lookup: CDR1 LNHDA, CDR2 SQIVND (reference sequence). V lost 4 bases, J lost 0 bases, and 3 bases stayed unmatched. This CDR3 is 16 amino acids long. CDR3 amino acids: CASSTGTGASNQPQHF. CDR3 DNA: TGTGCCAGTAGTACCGGGACAGGGGCTAGCAATCAGCCCCAGCATTTT.

This clonotype was seen once. The chain combines TRBV25-1 with TRBJ2-2; maybe TRBD1 (6 bases). Trimming shortened V by 8 bases and J by 2 bases, and 21 bases separated the two germline ends. Germline V gene lookup returns CDR1 MGHDK and CDR2 SYGVNS. The CDR3 runs to 17 residues. The CDR3 bases are TGTGCCAGCTCACTTTTAGCCGGGACACATAACACCGGGGAGCTGTTTTTT. Encoded protein: CASSLLAGTHNTGELFF.

In its sample, this clonotype was seen many times. The chain uses TRBV6-1 and TRBJ1-4; a possible D gene is TRBD1 (6 bases). The CDR3 runs to 13 residues. Germline CDR1 and CDR2: MNHNS and SASEGT. The V end was cut by 6 bases, the J end by 8 bases, with 13 bases between. Here the CDR3 reads CASRDRRQEKLFF. In DNA form, the CDR3 reads TGTGCCAGCAGAGACAGGCGGCAAGAAAAACTGTTTTTT.

This clonotype was observed a handful of times. The chain couples TRBV6-2 or TRBV6-3 to TRBJ2-5; TRBD2 might be the D (7 bases). Germline V gene lookup returns CDR1 MNHEY and CDR2 SVGEGT. The V and J ends lost 7 bases and 5 bases respectively, with 23 bases between them. CDR3 size: 16 residues. The CDR3 is CASINDGGATRETQYF. Here the CDR3 DNA reads TGTGCCAGCATAAACGATGGGGGGGCAACCAGGGAGACCCAGTACTTC.

This clonotype was detected many times. This chain links TRBV5-6 with TRBJ1-2, with D hard to call. The germline V gene has CDR1 SGHDT and CDR2 YYEEEE. V gave up 2 bases and J gave up 1 base, with 3 bases separating them. The CDR3 contains 12 residues. The CDR3 spells CASSLYNYGYTF. The CDR3 nucleotides read TGTGCCAGCAGCTTATATAACTATGGCTACACCTTC.

Of note for this clonotype: Possible read error: a much larger clone is one base away. The CDR3 end shows no conserved phenylalanine or tryptophan, and so a read error is likely. The rearrangement uses TRBV14 and TRBJ1-1; D gene ambiguous. V was cut by 0 bases and J by 5 bases, with 7 bases left in between. The CDR3 totals 13 residues. Looked up from germline, CDR1 is SGHDN and CDR2 is FVKESK. This CDR3 is CASSQDLRTEAFL. CDR3 nucleotides: TGTGCCAGCAGCCAAGATCTCCGGACTGAAGCTTTCCTT.

This sequence joins TRBV19 and TRBJ1-6; D is uncertain. V shed 0 bases and J shed 7 bases, with 10 bases lying between them. The CDR3 loop spans 15 amino acids. Germline CDR1 and CDR2: LNHDA and SQIVND (reference sequence). The CDR3 DNA follows: TGTGCCAGTAGTATAGACATTCTGGGCAATTCACCCCTCCACTTT. Translating it yields CASSIDILGNSPLHF. Using reference TRBV19 and TRBJ1-6 for the parts outside the CDR3, the full variable domain is DGGITQSPKYLFRKEGQNVTLSCEQNLNHDAMYWYRQDPGQGLRLIYYSQIVNDFQKGDIAEGYSVSREKKESFPLTVTSAQKNPTAFYLCASSIDILGNSPLHFGNGTRLTVT.

On this clonotype itself: Its ends do not fully match the called genes, so a read error is possible. This rearrangement joins TRBV2 to TRBJ2-2, with D possibly TRBD2 on 5 matching bases. This CDR3 has 13 amino acids. Germline lookup yields CDR1 SNHLY and CDR2 FYNNEI. CDR3 sequence (DNA): TGTGCCAGCAGTGAGTGGAGCACCGGGGAGCTGTCTTGG. This gives the protein CASSEWSTGELSW.

There are a few counts of this clonotype. CDR3 coding DNA: TGTGCCAGCAGGGTCAAGAATCCCTACGAGCAGTACTTC. Its translation: CASRVKNPYEQYF. This chain joins TRBV27 and TRBJ2-7; D remains ambiguous. V was pared by 6 bases and J by 2 bases, with 11 bases between. The CDR3 length is 13 residues. Germline CDR1 reads MNHEY; CDR2 reads SMNVEV (reference sequence).

On this clonotype: A much larger clone differs from this one at a single base, so this may be a read error. The chain has TRBV7-4 and TRBJ2-5; 9 positions agree with TRBD1. Germline CDR1 reads SGHVT; CDR2 reads SQSDAQ. With 4 bases clipped from V and 3 bases from J, the junction kept 6 bases outside the gene matches. This CDR3 spans 15 amino acids. The CDR3 is CASSSRGQGKETQYF. As DNA, the CDR3 is TGTGCCAGCAGCTCGCGAGGACAGGGGAAAGAGACCCAGTACTTC. The whole variable domain, remainder taken from reference TRBV7-4 and TRBJ2-5, is GAGVSQSPRYKVAKRGRDVALRCDSISGHVTLYWYRQTLGQGSEVLTYSQSDAQRDKSGRPSGRFSAERPERSVSTLKIQRTEQGDSAVYLCASSSRGQGKETQYFGPGTRLLVL.

The chain joins TRBV20-1 to TRBJ2-7, with 8 bases fitting TRBD2. The CDR3 runs to 13 residues. J lost 2 bases, V lost 6 bases, and 6 bases had no gene match. In germline, CDR1 is DFQATT, CDR2 SNEGSKA (reference sequence). The CDR3 region has the DNA TGCAGTGCAAGGACTAGCCCCACCTACGAGCAGTACTTC. It encodes CSARTSPTYEQYF.

The rearrangement links TRBV28 to TRBJ1-4, with a tentative D call TRBD1 (6 bases). The CDR3 runs 15 residues. Trimming removed 7 bases from V and 5 bases from J, with 17 bases in between. The germline gives CDR1 MDHEN, CDR2 SYDVKM. CDR3 nucleotides: TGTGCCAGCACACGGGTAGACAGGACAAATGAAAAACTGTTTTTT. Translation: CASTRVDRTNEKLFF.